The 10 T cell receptor beta chains given below trace back to one sample, sequenced in a study of cytomegalovirus exposure and HLA in healthy donors. The PCR ran on 60 Vbeta and 13 Jbeta primers. Profiling relied on immunoSEQ multiplex PCR, and the TCRdb table lists in-frame clones only, not all of them. The table includes 150,000 to 200,000 clones, roughly 83% detected once. Sample: PBMCs. These receptors were collected from a young woman in good health and CMV-seronegative.

CDR3 in amino acids: CASSYGLAGAYEQYF. The CDR3 DNA sequence: TGTGCCAGCAGTTACGGACTAGCGGGGGCCTACGAGCAGTACTTC. This rearrangement joins TRBV6-5 to TRBJ2-7, with 13 nucleotides matching TRBD2. The V segment lost 2 bases and the J segment 2 bases; nucleotides outside the gene matches: 0. This CDR3 comprises 15 residues. Germline CDR1 MNHEY, CDR2 SVGAGI.

The V call is TRBV2, the J call TRBJ2-3, with D maybe TRBD1 (5 bases). Per the germline V gene, CDR1 is SNHLY and CDR2 is FYNNEI. The CDR3 extends over 13 amino acids. V lost 8 bases and J lost 1, with 10 bases in between. CDR3 in amino acids: CASLPQGTDTQYF. CDR3 sequence (DNA): TGTGCCAGCCTACCACAGGGCACAGATACGCAGTATTTT.

The rearrangement links TRBV5-5 to TRBJ1-2; D is possibly TRBD1 (5 bases). Per germline, CDR1 SGHKS and CDR2 YYEKEE (reference sequence). V lost 3 bases, J lost 5 bases, and 20 bases lay in between. This CDR3 comprises 16 residues. The chain's CDR3 is CASSSTPTGGVYGYTF. CDR3 sequence (DNA): TGTGCCAGCAGCTCGACCCCTACAGGTGGGGTTTATGGCTACACCTTC. Full variable domain (remainder filled in from reference TRBV5-5 and TRBJ1-2): DAGVTQSPTHLIKTRGQQVTLRCSPISGHKSVSWYQQVLGQGPQFIFQYYEKEERGRGNFPDRFSARQFPNYSSELNVNALLLGDSALYLCASSSTPTGGVYGYTFGSGTRLTVV.

In this sample, this clone turned up once. This rearrangement joins TRBV6-5 to TRBJ1-1; D not resolved. With 0 bases removed from V and 5 bases from J, the gap between germline ends came to 10 bases. The CDR3 loop spans 14 amino acids. CDR1 and CDR2 (germline): MNHEY, SVGAGI. CDR3 region: CASSYSMRPTEAFF. CDR3 coding DNA: TGTGCCAGCAGTTACTCCATGCGTCCTACTGAAGCTTTCTTT.

This clone was seen only once. The J gene is TRBJ2-7, the V gene TRBV18; TRBD1 matches at 8 bases. This CDR3 is built from 14 residues. The germline gives CDR1 KGHSH, CDR2 LQKENI. Trimming took 5 bases from V and 0 from J; bases not matched to a gene: 3. CDR3: CASSSGTGSYEQYF. Written as DNA, the CDR3 is TGTGCCAGCTCATCCGGGACAGGCTCCTACGAGCAGTACTTC.

This clone is a singleton in its sample. The chain uses TRBV11-2 and TRBJ1-1; D call uncertain. This CDR3 contains 13 residues. The germline V gene has CDR1 SGHAT and CDR2 FQNNGV. V was shortened by 3 bases and J by 1 base, with 6 bases between the two germline ends. CDR3 bases: TGTGCCAGCAGCTTGGAGCGGAACACTGAAGCTTTCTTT. Translated, it gives CASSLERNTEAFF. Full variable domain (remainder filled in from reference TRBV11-2 and TRBJ1-1): EAGVAQSPRYKIIEKRQSVAFWCNPISGHATLYWYQQILGQGPKLLIQFQNNGVVDDSQLPKDRFSAERLKGVDSTLKIQPAKLEDSAVYLCASSLERNTEAFFGQGTRLTVV.

V usage is TRBV9 and J usage is TRBJ1-4, with TRBD1 matching over 7 bases. Germline CDR1 is SGDLS and CDR2 is YYNGEE. V shed 4 bases and J 2 bases; nucleotides not matched to a gene: 5. CDR3 length: 15 amino acids. For the CDR3, the DNA is TGTGCCAGCAGCTCGACGACAGGGACTAATGAAAAACTGTTTTTT. It yields the protein CASSSTTGTNEKLFF.

CDR3 amino acids: CASKQFYEQYF. The CDR3 coding sequence is TGTGCCAGCAAACAATTCTACGAGCAGTACTTC. V and J are TRBV6-1 and TRBJ2-7; D not resolved. The CDR3 extends over 11 amino acids. Trimming took off 7 bases at V and 3 bases at J, with 7 bases between the two ends. Germline-derived CDR1 and CDR2 are MNHNS and SASEGT.

The chain combines TRBV5-6 with TRBJ2-1; tentative D call: TRBD2 (5 bases). This CDR3 has 11 amino acids. Per germline, CDR1 SGHDT and CDR2 YYEEEE. Between the trimmed V and J ends, which lost 4 bases and 6 bases, there was a span of 5 bases. In nucleotides, the CDR3 is TGTGCCAGCAGCGCGGGCAATGAGCAGTTCTTC. Translating gives CASSAGNEQFF.

A remark on this clone: One end of the junction varies from germline; a read error may be responsible. V usage is TRBV7-9 and J usage is TRBJ1-1; no clear D. The CDR3 runs to 14 residues. Germline V gives CDR1 SEHNR, CDR2 FQNEAQ (reference sequence). CDR3 nucleotide sequence: TGTTCCAGCAGCTTAGGTCGGGTAAACACTGAAGCTTTCTTT. It codes for CSSSLGRVNTEAFF.